Listed below are T cell receptor beta chains from one sample, sequenced in a study of OX40 agonist ivuxolimab in advanced cancers. Measured with immunoSEQ multiplex PCR; TCRdb has only the in-frame clones, and not every one. The sample lists about 89,000 clones, nearly 90% occurring once. Sequencing was performed on CD4+ or CD8+ T cells sorted from blood, taken in a trial of the OX40 agonist ivuxolimab. The receptors stem from an adult with an advanced solid tumor such as melanoma, head and neck, liver or kidney cancer. The CDR3 runs from the conserved cysteine through the conserved F or W. D genes are given only for firm matches. Size is omitted from some rows. Given values are once, few, many or a class for expanded clones.

. | TRBJ2-3 | . | TRBV30 | TGTGCCTGGCTCGGGCCTCCGGCCCAGTATTTT | CAWLGPPAQYF
TRBD1 | TRBJ2-7 | . | TRBV7-8 | TGTGCCAGCAGCTCGGGACAGGGTCCCTACGAGCAGTACTTC | CASSSGQGPYEQYF
. | TRBJ1-2 | once | TRBV7-2 | TGTGCCAGCAGCTCGACACTTAATCATGGCTACACCTTC | CASSSTLNHGYTF
. | TRBJ2-3 | . | TRBV7-8 | TGTGCCAGCCGCCCGGGAACAGATACGCAGTATTTT | CASRPGTDTQYF
TRBD2 | TRBJ2-3 | . | TRBV5-1 | TGCGCCAGCAGCTTGGCCGGGACTAGCGGGGGGACCCACACAGATACGCAGTATTTT | CASSLAGTSGGTHTDTQYF
. | TRBJ1-2 | . | TRBV29-1 | TGCAGCGTTGGGGGCGGGGGCGCGGACTATGGCTACACCTTC | CSVGGGGADYGYTF
. | TRBJ2-5 | . | TRBV13 | TGTGCCAGCAGCGAGAGCAGGGAGACCCAGTACTTC | CASSESRETQYF
TRBD1 | TRBJ1-5 | . | TRBV5-1 | TGCGCCAGCAGCTTGTCGGGACAGGGAGGGCAGCCCCAGCATTTT | CASSLSGQGGQPQHF
. | TRBJ2-7 | . | TRBV5-4 | TGTGCCAGCAGCTCCGGGACGGCGATCTCCTACGAGCAGTACTTC | CASSSGTAISYEQYF
. | TRBJ2-7 | few | TRBV11-3 | TGTGCCAGCAGCTTAATCCCTTCGGGAGAGCAGTACTTC | CASSLIPSGEQYF
TRBD2 | TRBJ2-1 | . | TRBV5-5 | TGTGCCAGCAGCGCCGGACTAGCGGGGGGGCTATACAATGAGCAGTTCTTC | CASSAGLAGGLYNEQFF
TRBD1 | TRBJ1-2 | . | TRBV5-6 | TGTGCCAGCAGCTCCGGACAGGCTGGCTATGGCTACACCTTC | CASSSGQAGYGYTF
TRBD2 | TRBJ2-3 | . | TRBV6-1 | TGTGCCAGCAGTGAAGCGTCGGCGGGGGGCTTAACAGATACGCAGTATTTT | CASSEASAGGLTDTQYF
. | TRBJ1-2 | . | TRBV5-4 | TGTGCCAGCAGCCCCCTAGTCTCACAAGCTAACTATGGCTACACCTTC | CASSPLVSQANYGYTF
. | TRBJ2-1 | . | TRBV4-1 | TGCGCCAGCAGCCATCCTGCCGGCAACAATGAGCAGTTCTTC | CASSHPAGNNEQFF
. | TRBJ1-1 | . | TRBV29-1 | TGCAGCGTTGTGACCCCCGTCGGGGGGAAGGACACTGAAGCTTTCTTT | CSVVTPVGGKDTEAFF
. | TRBJ1-1 | . | TRBV19 | TGTGCCAGTAGTATTGAGGGAGCGAACACTGAAGCTTTCTTT | CASSIEGANTEAFF
. | TRBJ2-7 | . | TRBV9 | TGTGCCAGCAGCTTAGGACCCAGCTCCTACGAGCAGTACTTC | CASSLGPSSYEQYF
. | TRBJ2-7 | . | TRBV15 | TGTGCCACCAGCAGAGAGGACACCTTACCCTACGAGCAGTACTTC | CATSREDTLPYEQYF
. | TRBJ1-3 | . | TRBV13 | TGTGCCAGCAGCAGACTGACAGGAGGCTCTGGAAACACCATATATTTT | CASSRLTGGSGNTIYF
TRBD2 | TRBJ2-7 | few | TRBV2 | TGTGCCAGCATCCGACTAGCGGGAGCCTACGAGCAGTACTTC | CASIRLAGAYEQYF
. | TRBJ2-5 | . | TRBV14 | TGTGCCAGCAGCCAAGGCGAACAGTTTCGGGCCCAGTACTTC | CASSQGEQFRAQYF
. | TRBJ1-5 | . | TRBV7-9 | TGTGCCAGCAGCTACGCAGGGGCTAACAATCAGCCCCAGCATTTT | CASSYAGANNQPQHF
. | TRBJ2-1 | . | TRBV5-6 | TGTGCCAGCTCATCCGTTGGGCCTCTAGGACAGTTTGAGCAGTTCTTC | CASSSVGPLGQFEQFF
TRBD2 | TRBJ2-3 | . | TRBV28 | TGTGCCAGTGGACTAGCGGGGGGGAGCACAGATACGCAGTATTTT | CASGLAGGSTDTQYF
. | TRBJ1-5 | . | TRBV7-2 | TGTGCCAGCAGCTCAAAGGGGGGGTACAATCAGCCCCAGCATTTT | CASSSKGGYNQPQHF
TRBD1 | TRBJ2-7 | . | TRBV6-1 | TGTGCCAGCAGTGAAGGTGGGACAGGCTACTACGAGCAGTACTTC | CASSEGGTGYYEQYF
TRBD2 | TRBJ2-5 | . | TRBV10-2 | TGCGCCAGCAGTGTCCCCCCCGGGACTAACCTCCAAGAGACCCAGTACTTC | CASSVPPGTNLQETQYF
. | TRBJ2-7 | . | TRBV4-3 | TGCGCCAGCAGCCAAGAGAGGGGGTGGGATTACGAGCAGTACTTC | CASSQERGWDYEQYF
. | TRBJ1-4 | . | TRBV18 | TGTGCCAGCTCACTTACCGACGGCTTTGGGAAACTGTTTTTT | CASSLTDGFGKLFF
. | TRBJ2-1 | . | TRBV14 | TGTGCCAGCAGCCAAGATCGATTAACTGAGCAGTTCTTC | CASSQDRLTEQFF
. | TRBJ1-2 | . | TRBV11-2 | TGTGCCAGCAGCTTAGTTTCCTATGGCTACACCTTC | CASSLVSYGYTF
TRBD1 | TRBJ1-6 | . | TRBV6-5 | TGTGCCAGCGCGACAGGGAGCTCCTATAATTCACCCCTCCACTTT | CASATGSSYNSPLHF
TRBD1 | TRBJ1-4 | . | TRBV19 | TGTGCCAGTCAACGGGACAGGGCCTTTTCTAATGAAAAACTGTTTTTT | CASQRDRAFSNEKLFF
. | TRBJ2-5 | . | TRBV4-3 | TGCGCCAGCAGCCAAGGGGGGCGGGAGGAGACCCAGTACTTC | CASSQGGREETQYF
. | TRBJ1-3 | . | TRBV6-5 | TGTGCCAGCAGTTTGGGACTCCGCTCTGGAAACACCATATATTTT | CASSLGLRSGNTIYF
. | TRBJ1-1 | . | TRBV29-1 | TGCAGCGTCGGTAACACTGAAGCTTTCTTT | CSVGNTEAFF
. | TRBJ2-7 | . | TRBV7-9 | TGTGCCAGCAGCTTATTAGGTGGGAGACAGTCTCCCTACGAGCAGTACTTC | CASSLLGGRQSPYEQYF
TRBD1 | TRBJ2-7 | . | TRBV6-1 | TGTGCCCACACCGACAGGGTCGACGAGCAGTACTTC | CAHTDRVDEQYF
TRBD2 | TRBJ2-7 | . | TRBV15 | TGTGCCACCAGCAGAGATAGGGGGACTAGCGGCTACGAGCAGTACTTC | CATSRDRGTSGYEQYF
. | TRBJ2-2 | . | TRBV7-9 | TGTGCCAGCAGCTTACAGATAAGCCTCGCGAACACCGGGGAGCTGTTTTTT | CASSLQISLANTGELFF
. | TRBJ1-6 | . | TRBV5-4 | TGTGCCAGCAGCTTGATCGGGGGCGACTCACCCCTCCACTTT | CASSLIGGDSPLHF
TRBD1 | TRBJ2-7 | . | TRBV7-9 | TGTGCCAGCAGCCAATGGGACAGGGGTGGCTACGAGCAGTACTTC | CASSQWDRGGYEQYF
TRBD1 | TRBJ1-2 | . | TRBV6-6 | TGTGCCAGCAGTTACCCCGACAGGGGAAGGGGTGGCTACACCTTC | CASSYPDRGRGGYTF
. | TRBJ1-3 | . | TRBV5-1 | TGCGCCAGCAGCTTGGCGGGAGAGATACCCGGAAACACCATATATTTT | CASSLAGEIPGNTIYF
. | TRBJ1-5 | once | TRBV19 | TGTGCCAGTACCATCCGGGGCCAGCCCCAGCATTTT | CASTIRGQPQHF
. | TRBJ1-3 | once | TRBV6-6 | TGTGCCAGCAGACCAAAATCAGGGGAAGTTGGAGACACCATATATTTT | CASRPKSGEVGDTIYF
. | TRBJ1-5 | . | TRBV27 | TGTGCCAGCAGCGACGAGACCGGGACAAACAATCAGCCCCAGCATTTT | CASSDETGTNNQPQHF
. | TRBJ1-6 | . | TRBV7-9 | TGTGCCAGCAGCTTAGATCGGAAGAATTCACCCCTCCACTTT | CASSLDRKNSPLHF
. | TRBJ1-1 | once | TRBV2 | TGTGCCAGCAGCTTCGCTGGGACGGTGAACACTGAAGCTTTCTTT | CASSFAGTVNTEAFF
. | TRBJ1-1 | . | TRBV7-9 | TGTGCCAGCAGCCAGACAGCGAACACTGAAGCTTTCTTT | CASSQTANTEAFF